This T cell receptor (beta chain) stems from a study of T cells in Graves' hyperthyroidism and ophthalmopathy. Study-level results: Ophthalmopathy cases were set apart from stable hyperthyroidism by a 13 V-J model.

This clonotype showed up just a few times. The antigen is unknown. This CDR3 contains 14 residues. CDR1 SQVTM and CDR2 ANQGSEA come from the germline V gene. Trimming removed 4 bases from V and 5 bases from J; junction bases left unmatched: 10. From more than 8 ml of fresh peripheral blood, PBMCs were isolated. Researchers took RNA transcripts and amplified the TCR beta CDR3 regions from them. The HTBI primer set was used in a first-round RT-PCR of the TCR CDR3. MiXCR, applied by TCRdb to the multiplex PCR reads, yields one record per CDR3 protein. The sample includes 600,000 or so distinct CDR3 sequences, around 16% of them seen just once.

The source of this sequence is a woman aged 25 to 45 with Graves' hyperthyroidism. Source material: blood. The chain joins TRBV29-1 to TRBJ2-5; 7 bases agree with TRBD1. The CDR3 region has the DNA TGCAGCGTTGCTGACAGGGTTTATTTGGAGACCCAGTACTTC. This encodes CSVADRVYLETQYF.